This T cell receptor (beta chain) was documented in a study of vaccination effects on CD4 cells after COVID-19. Turning to the study itself: Each participant was given two doses of one vaccine (BNT162b2 or mRNA-1273). Regarding the study as a whole: Early timepoints after infection were absent, and convalescent patients were few in the study. Most post-vaccine spike-reactive clones in convalescents were new, not infection-derived.

Some clones are missing from TCRdb's copy, which holds only in-frame ones; the method was immunoSEQ multiplex PCR. The sample has under 25,000 clones; around 70% are singletons. Worth noting for this clone: Its matching antigen is unknown.

Sequencing followed a ViraFEST assay step that expanded antigen-specific CD4+ T cells with viral peptide pools. CD4+ T cell isolation took place after 10 days of culture. The person's infection with SARS-CoV-2, confirmed by PCR, took place between March and December 2020. A few million PBMC per well were cultured with around 10 IU/ml IL-2 and 7.5 to 10 ug/ml peptides. The sequence came from a human donor who had a prior SARS-CoV-2 infection. This specimen was CD4+ T cells from PBMCs cultured with SARS-CoV-2 spike peptides, taken before COVID-19 vaccination.

The DNA of the CDR3 is TGTGCCAGCAGACCCCCCGGACGCCTGAACACTGAAGCTTTCTTT. Its translation: CASRPPGRLNTEAFF. The chain links TRBV6-5 to TRBJ1-1; D unclear. Trimming pared 6 bases from V and 0 bases from J, leaving 14 bases between. Germline loops: CDR1 MNHEY, CDR2 SVGAGI. The CDR3 runs 15 residues.